This is a list of T cell receptor beta chains from one sample in a study of blood T cells in healthy people across ages. Via MiXCR, TCRdb re-called the 5' RACE reads, giving one row per CDR3 protein. The sample includes around 1,500,000 distinct CDR3 sequences, about 40% seen only once; the top ten take less than 8%. The sequencing input was blood. The receptor source for this set is a woman younger than 30 in good health. The CDR3 runs from the conserved cysteine through the conserved F or W. A D gene is named only where the DNA matches it firmly. For some rows the clone size is stated as once, few or many, or as a class when expanded; others skip it.

v_call	j_call	clone_size	d_call	cdr3_nt	cdr3_aa
TRBV24-1	TRBJ2-5	few	-	TGTGCCACCAGTGATTTCTGGGGGACCCGTCAAAATGAGCAGTACTTC	CATSDFWGTRQNEQYF
TRBV12-3/TRBV12-4	TRBJ2-7	-	-	TGTGCCAGCAGTTCGACCGCTGGGGAGAGCTCCTACGAGCAGTACTTC	CASSSTAGESSYEQYF
TRBV20-1	TRBJ2-3	-	TRBD2	TGCAGTGCTTCACGGACTAGCGCAGATACGCAGTATTTT	CSASRTSADTQYF
TRBV5-1	TRBJ1-3	-	-	TGCGCCAGCAGCTTTTTGGGAAGCACCATATATTTT	CASSFLGSTIYF
TRBV18	TRBJ1-5	-	TRBD1	TGTGCCAGCTCACCCCCGACAGGGTTTGGGGATCAGCCCCAGCATTTT	CASSPPTGFGDQPQHF
TRBV3-1	TRBJ2-7	-	TRBD2	TGTGCCAGCAGAGCGGGCCCTAGCGGGGGGATTAATGAGCAGTACTTC	CASRAGPSGGINEQYF
TRBV29-1	TRBJ2-1	many	-	TGCAGCGTTAGGTCACCAGGGGAGATGGACAATGAGCAGTTCTTC	CSVRSPGEMDNEQFF
TRBV4-2	TRBJ2-3	few	-	TGTGCCAGCAGCCCGCACGCAGGAAACCCTCACTGGGAGGAAACAGATACGCAGTATTTT	CASSPHAGNPHWEETDTQYF
TRBV20-1	TRBJ2-2	-	-	TGCAGTGCTAGGAGTCAGGGGGGTACCGGGGAGCTGTTTTTT	CSARSQGGTGELFF
TRBV6-2/TRBV6-3	TRBJ2-1	-	TRBD2	TGTGCCAGCAGTTATGGGGAAGCGGGAGGGCGAAATGAGCAGTTCTTC	CASSYGEAGGRNEQFF
TRBV20-1	TRBJ2-1	-	TRBD2	TGCAGTGCTAGACCTCCGGGCCTAGCGGGCGAGCAGTTCTTC	CSARPPGLAGEQFF
TRBV18	TRBJ2-5	few	-	TGTGCCAGCTCACCGATCAGGACAGAACAAGAGACCCAGTACTTC	CASSPIRTEQETQYF
TRBV20-1	TRBJ2-1	-	TRBD2	TGCAGTGCTAGTCTAGCGGTGGCCCACAATGAGCAGTTCTTC	CSASLAVAHNEQFF
TRBV28	TRBJ2-5	-	TRBD2	TGTGCCAGCAGGGTCGGCGGGAGACCTAAAGAGACCCAGTACTTC	CASRVGGRPKETQYF
TRBV20-1	TRBJ2-1	-	-	TGCAGTGCTAGAGACTCCCCGGGAGATCGTACCTACAATGAGCAGTTCTTC	CSARDSPGDRTYNEQFF
TRBV5-1	TRBJ2-5	-	TRBD2	TGCGCCAGCACTTTTTCTAATAGCGGGAGGTATCAAGAGACCCAGTACTTC	CASTFSNSGRYQETQYF
TRBV12-3/TRBV12-4	TRBJ1-5	-	-	TGTGCCAGCAGCAGCCGACAGCTCCCGGGCAATCAGCCCCAGCATTTT	CASSSRQLPGNQPQHF
TRBV5-1	TRBJ2-7	-	TRBD1	TGCGCCAGCAGCCCCGGTCCGGGACAGGGGTCCTACGAGCAGTACTTC	CASSPGPGQGSYEQYF
TRBV6-5	TRBJ1-5	few	-	TGTGCCAGCAGTTACCAGACAGATCAGCCCCAGCATTTT	CASSYQTDQPQHF
TRBV12-3/TRBV12-4	TRBJ2-7	-	-	TGTGCCAGCAGTGACGTTCACGAGCAGTACTTC	CASSDVHEQYF
TRBV28	TRBJ2-5	few	TRBD2	TGTGCCAGCGCCGGACTAGCGGGCCAAGAGACCCAGTACTTC	CASAGLAGQETQYF
TRBV6-1	TRBJ1-2	-	TRBD1	TGTGCCAGCAGTGAAGTGAGACAGGGCAAGGGCTACACCTTC	CASSEVRQGKGYTF
TRBV7-2	TRBJ2-1	few	-	TGTGCCAGCAGCTTACTGGACGGGTACAATGAGCAGTTCTTC	CASSLLDGYNEQFF
TRBV4-1	TRBJ2-3	once	-	TGCGCCAGCAGCCCGGAGGACTTTCCGACAGATACGCAGTATTTT	CASSPEDFPTDTQYF
TRBV29-1	TRBJ2-7	-	TRBD1	TGCAGCGTTGAGGCGGGACAGGGGGCCACCTACGAGCAGTACTTC	CSVEAGQGATYEQYF
TRBV20-1	TRBJ1-1	few	TRBD1	TGCAGTGCTGCCCGGGACAGGGGATTGACTGAAGCTTTCTTT	CSAARDRGLTEAFF
TRBV7-2	TRBJ2-1	few	TRBD2	TGTGCCAGCAGCACCCGACTAGCGGGGAACAATGAGCAGTTCTTC	CASSTRLAGNNEQFF
TRBV6-6	TRBJ1-6	-	TRBD1	TGTGCCAGCAGTTACGGACAGGACTATTCACCCCTCCACTTT	CASSYGQDYSPLHF
TRBV20-1	TRBJ2-1	-	TRBD2	TGCAGTGCTCGAGCGGGGAACTACAATGAGCAGTTCTTC	CSARAGNYNEQFF
TRBV9	TRBJ2-1	-	TRBD2	TGTGCCAGCAGCGGGGGGGGGTTTCTTGAGCAGTTCTTC	CASSGGGFLEQFF
TRBV3-1	TRBJ1-5	-	-	TGTGCCAGCAGCCAAGAGGCGGGTAGCAATCAGCCCCAGCATTTT	CASSQEAGSNQPQHF
TRBV7-2	TRBJ2-7	few	-	TGTGCCAGCAGCTTTACCCCGGCGACCGAGCAGTACTTC	CASSFTPATEQYF
TRBV12-3/TRBV12-4	TRBJ2-3	many	-	TGTGCCAGCAGCTTAGACGATACGCAGTATTTT	CASSLDDTQYF
TRBV5-1	TRBJ2-2	-	TRBD1	TGCGCCAGCGGCAGACAGGGGGACGCCGGGGAGCTGTTTTTT	CASGRQGDAGELFF
TRBV20-1	TRBJ2-1	few	TRBD2	TGCAGTGCTAGTTACCTAGCGGGAGCGGTGGGGTACAATGAGCAGTTCTTC	CSASYLAGAVGYNEQFF
TRBV12-3/TRBV12-4	TRBJ2-3	few	TRBD2	TGTGCCAGCAGTTTAAGGGGGACTAGCGGAAATACGCAGTATTTT	CASSLRGTSGNTQYF
TRBV7-2	TRBJ2-3	-	-	TGTGCCAGCAGCTTTGACGATCGGCGCAGGGATACGCAGTATTTT	CASSFDDRRRDTQYF
TRBV7-2	TRBJ2-7	-	TRBD2	TGTGCCAGCAGCTTAGCGGGAGGGATAATTTCCTACGAGCAGTACTTC	CASSLAGGIISYEQYF
TRBV20-1	TRBJ2-7	-	-	TGCAGTGCCCGCAGACAGTCCTACGAGCAGTACTTC	CSARRQSYEQYF
TRBV7-9	TRBJ1-5	-	-	TGTGCCAGCAGCCCCAATGGGGAGAATCAGCCCCAGCATTTT	CASSPNGENQPQHF
TRBV2	TRBJ2-7	-	-	TGTGCCAGCAGTGAACAAGGGGCCGAGCAGTACTTC	CASSEQGAEQYF
TRBV4-1	TRBJ2-7	-	TRBD2	TGCGCCAGCAGCCAAGAAAGAGGGGCGGGAGTTTCCTACGAGCAGTACTTC	CASSQERGAGVSYEQYF
TRBV5-1	TRBJ2-3	few	TRBD1	TGCGCCAGCAGCAACGGACAGGGCGCAGATACGCAGTATTTT	CASSNGQGADTQYF
TRBV20-1	TRBJ2-7	-	TRBD2	TGCAGTGCTAGAGATCTTGGCGGGGGCTCCTACGAGCAGTACTTC	CSARDLGGGSYEQYF
TRBV29-1	TRBJ2-7	-	-	TGCAGCGTTGGCCCCCCGAATAATGAGCAGTACTTC	CSVGPPNNEQYF
TRBV12-3/TRBV12-4	TRBJ2-4	few	-	TGTGCCAGCCGGCGGGGAGAGGGTACCAACATTCAGTACTTC	CASRRGEGTNIQYF
TRBV18	TRBJ2-2	-	-	TGTGCCAGCTCAACGAGGGCCGGGGAGCTGTTTTTT	CASSTRAGELFF
TRBV7-2	TRBJ2-1	-	-	TGTGCCAGCAGCTTAAGGCCAGGGATTGTCGGGTCCTACAATGAGCAGTTCTTC	CASSLRPGIVGSYNEQFF